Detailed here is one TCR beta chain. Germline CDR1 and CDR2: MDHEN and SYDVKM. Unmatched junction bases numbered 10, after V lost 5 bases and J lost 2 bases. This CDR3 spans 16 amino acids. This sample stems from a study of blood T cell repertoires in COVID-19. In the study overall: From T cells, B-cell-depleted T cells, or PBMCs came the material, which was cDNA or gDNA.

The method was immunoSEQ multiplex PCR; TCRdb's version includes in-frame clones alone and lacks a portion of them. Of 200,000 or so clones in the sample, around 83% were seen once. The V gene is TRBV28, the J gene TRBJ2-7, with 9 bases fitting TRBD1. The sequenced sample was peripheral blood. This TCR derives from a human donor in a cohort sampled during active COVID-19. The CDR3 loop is CASSRRDRARTYEQYF. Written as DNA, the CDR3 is TGTGCCAGCAGTCGCCGGGACAGGGCCAGAACCTACGAGCAGTACTTC.